The 22 T cell receptor beta chains below were found in one sample sequenced in a study of blood T cell repertoires in COVID-19. Method: immunoSEQ multiplex PCR; TCRdb's copy keeps in-frame clones and lacks some. Of a few hundred thousand clones in the sample, approximately 85% are singletons; the top ten hold 2.2%. The sequenced material came from PBMCs or T cells enriched from blood (not recorded which). Every receptor here comes from a young man who had recovered from COVID-19.

The chain is built from TRBV12-3 or TRBV12-4 and TRBJ2-7; possibly TRBD2 for D (6 bases). This CDR3 is built from 13 residues. Trimming removed 4 bases from V and 7 bases from J, with 14 bases in between. The CDR3 loop reads CASSYRGSGEQYF. Here the CDR3 DNA reads TGTGCCAGCAGTTACCGGGGGTCGGGGGAGCAGTACTTC.

The V call is TRBV11-2, the J call TRBJ2-5; the D gene is possibly TRBD2 (7 bases). Germline loops: CDR1 SGHAT, CDR2 FQNNGV. Trimming cost V 2 bases and J 5 bases, with 15 bases left between them. The CDR3 has 15 amino acids. CDR3 DNA: TGTGCCAGCAGCTTAAATACAGGGAGGGGGGAGACCCAGTACTTC. This codes for CASSLNTGRGETQYF. Full variable domain (remainder filled in from reference TRBV11-2 and TRBJ2-5): EAGVAQSPRYKIIEKRQSVAFWCNPISGHATLYWYQQILGQGPKLLIQFQNNGVVDDSQLPKDRFSAERLKGVDSTLKIQPAKLEDSAVYLCASSLNTGRGETQYFGPGTRLLVL.

V gene TRBV5-1 combines with J gene TRBJ1-4, with D possibly being TRBD1 (5 bases). CDR1 is SGHRS, CDR2 YFSETQ, per germline. The V end lost 5 bases, the J end lost 0 bases, and 11 bases lay between the germline ends. The CDR3 covers 15 residues. The CDR3 reads CASSPTESTNEKLFF. CDR3 sequence (DNA): TGCGCCAGCAGTCCGACAGAGTCAACTAATGAAAAACTGTTTTTT.

The chain is built from TRBV5-1 and TRBJ1-3; no firm D call. The CDR3 extends over 14 amino acids. Trimming shortened V by 2 bases and J by 3 bases, and 9 bases separated the two germline ends. Looked up from germline, CDR1 is SGHRS and CDR2 is YFSETQ. CDR3 region: CASSFAGIGNTIYF. CDR3 sequence (DNA): TGCGCCAGCAGCTTTGCGGGGATTGGAAACACCATATATTTT. Full variable domain (remainder filled in from reference TRBV5-1 and TRBJ1-3): KAGVTQTPRYLIKTRGQQVTLSCSPISGHRSVSWYQQTPGQGLQFLFEYFSETQRNKGNFPGRFSGRQFSNSRSEMNVSTLELGDSALYLCASSFAGIGNTIYFGEGSWLTVV.

In its sample, this clone was seen a few times. V and J are TRBV13 and TRBJ2-7; 11 bases match TRBD1. J was trimmed by 7 bases and V by 3 bases; bases with no gene match: 5. CDR3 size: 14 residues. Per the germline V gene, CDR1 is PRHDT and CDR2 is FYEKMQ (reference sequence). The CDR3 loop reads CASSFWTGGYEQYF. Written as DNA, the CDR3 is TGTGCCAGCAGCTTCTGGACAGGGGGCTATGAGCAGTACTTC. Full variable domain (rest looked up from reference TRBV13 and TRBJ2-7): AAGVIQSPRHLIKEKRETATLKCYPIPRHDTVYWYQQGPGQDPQFLISFYEKMQSDKGSIPDRFSAQQFSDYHSELNMSSLELGDSALYFCASSFWTGGYEQYFGPGTRLTVT.

A single count supports this clone. The J gene is TRBJ1-4, the V gene TRBV18, with D possibly matching TRBD1 (6 bases). The germline V gene encodes CDR1 KGHSH and CDR2 LQKENI. Trimming stripped 5 bases from V and 0 bases from J, with 13 bases between. The CDR3 contains 16 residues. DNA of the CDR3: TGTGCCAGCTCAGCAGGGGAAGTTGCAACTAATGAAAAACTGTTTTTT. Protein product: CASSAGEVATNEKLFF.

The V and J genes are TRBV5-4 and TRBJ2-7, with 11 bases fitting TRBD1. With V trimmed by 4 bases and J by 2 bases, 2 bases remained unmatched. From germline, CDR1 is SGHNT and CDR2 YYREEE (reference sequence). The CDR3 consists of 14 residues. The DNA for the CDR3 is TGTGCCAGCAGCCCGGGACAGGGGGCCTACGAGCAGTACTTC. This sequence encodes CASSPGQGAYEQYF.

J is TRBJ1-1 and V is TRBV30, with a possible D match to TRBD1 (6 bases). Germline CDR1 is GTSNPN and CDR2 is SVGIG (reference sequence). The CDR3 is 16 amino acids. Trimming pared 4 bases from V and 10 bases from J, leaving 28 bases between. The CDR3 region has the DNA TGTGCCTGGACCCGCCTTGGCCCCCAACAGGGCATGCCAGCTTTCTTT. It codes for CAWTRLGPQQGMPAFF.

The chain carries TRBV20-1 and TRBJ1-2, with a weak D call TRBD1 (5 bases). V lost 6 bases to trimming and J lost 8 bases, with 13 bases between them. The CDR3 is 11 amino acids. Germline V gene data show CDR1 as DFQATT and CDR2 as SNEGSKA (reference sequence). CDR3 DNA sequence: TGCAGTGCAAGACAGTCGAGGGGCTACACCTTC. This codes for CSARQSRGYTF.

This clone was detected many times. The V gene is TRBV4-3, the J gene TRBJ2-7, with D maybe TRBD2 (6 bases). The CDR3 has 12 amino acids. V dropped 4 bases and J dropped 6 bases, with 10 bases sitting between them. Per germline, CDR1 LGHNA and CDR2 YSLEER. Here the CDR3 DNA reads TGCGCCAGCAGCCTCCCCGGGGGCGAGCAGTACTTC. It specifies CASSLPGGEQYF.

This clone was found many times. This sequence joins TRBV10-3 and TRBJ1-6; 9 bases fit TRBD1. Per germline, CDR1 ENHRY and CDR2 SYGVKD. V dropped 10 bases and J dropped 7; count of bases not matched to a gene: 8. The CDR3 runs 14 residues. Written as DNA, the CDR3 is TGTGCCACCGAAGGGACAGGGAGGAATTCACCCCTCCACTTT. This encodes CATEGTGRNSPLHF.

J is TRBJ1-2 and V is TRBV6-5; 7 bases are a match to TRBD1. V was clipped by 0 bases and J by 5 bases; unmatched bases: 3. This CDR3 is built from 14 residues. Germline loops: CDR1 MNHEY, CDR2 SVGAGI. CDR3 nucleotide sequence: TGTGCCAGCAGTTACTCGACAGGGATTTATGGCTACACCTTC. Translation gives CASSYSTGIYGYTF.

The rearrangement uses TRBV20-1 and TRBJ2-7; no clear D. The CDR3 sequence is 13 residues long. V gave up 4 bases and J gave up 6 bases, with 16 bases separating them. In germline, CDR1 is DFQATT, CDR2 SNEGSKA (reference sequence). CDR3 region: CSAIDPVLFEQYF. CDR3 DNA: TGCAGTGCTATTGACCCGGTGTTGTTCGAGCAGTACTTC.

The chain is built from TRBV4-3 and TRBJ1-3; D is unresolved. With 4 bases removed from V and 8 bases from J, the gap between germline ends came to 15 bases. Germline V CDR1 and CDR2: LGHNA, YSLEER. The CDR3 has 14 residues. CDR3 sequence (DNA): TGCGCCAGCAGCCCAGGACCGTTGAGGGACACCATATATTTT. Encoded protein: CASSPGPLRDTIYF.

V is TRBV29-1 and J is TRBJ1-3, with D possibly TRBD1 on 5 matching bases. Germline CDR1 and CDR2: SQVTM and ANQGSEA. V was shortened by 6 bases and J by 0 bases, with 15 bases between the two germline ends. The CDR3 loop spans 15 amino acids. CDR3 nucleotides: TGCAGCGTGGCCCGCCAGGACATCTCTGGAAACACCATATATTTT. Amino acid sequence: CSVARQDISGNTIYF.

V gene TRBV6-5 combines with J gene TRBJ2-7, with D perhaps matching TRBD1 (6 bases). Germline CDR1 MNHEY, CDR2 SVGAGI. CDR3 length equals 13 residues. The V end was cut by 6 bases, the J end by 2 bases, with 11 bases between. CDR3 region: CASRQGKPYEQYF. The CDR3 region has the DNA TGTGCCAGCAGGCAGGGGAAGCCCTACGAGCAGTACTTC.

The chain has TRBV18 and TRBJ2-2, with D perhaps TRBD2 (6 bases). This CDR3 has 15 residues. Deletions cut 6 bases from V and 1 base from J, with 12 bases between. Per germline, CDR1 KGHSH and CDR2 LQKENI. CDR3 bases: TGTGCCAGCTCCCCCGGGACTGTGAACACCGGGGAGCTGTTTTTT. Translation gives CASSPGTVNTGELFF.

The rearrangement uses TRBV9 and TRBJ2-5; 7 bases fit TRBD2. This CDR3 has 16 amino acids. The V gene's germline CDR1 is SGDLS and CDR2 YYNGEE. After removal of 3 bases from V and 1 base from J, the junction contained 9 bases not matched to a gene. The CDR3 is CASSAGYSGTQETQYF. CDR3 nucleotides: TGTGCCAGCAGCGCGGGGTACAGCGGGACCCAAGAGACCCAGTACTTC.

The V call is TRBV5-5, the J call TRBJ2-2; a possible D gene is TRBD1 (5 bases). The CDR3 runs 15 residues. CDR1 is SGHKS, CDR2 YYEKEE, per germline (reference sequence). V lost 1 base and J 4 bases, leaving 11 bases between the germline ends. The CDR3 DNA is TGTGCCAGCAGCTTGTGGCAGGGAACCACCGGGGAGCTGTTTTTT. This translates into CASSLWQGTTGELFF.

The chain combines TRBV11-1 with TRBJ1-1; D is unclear. Germline V gives CDR1 SGHAT, CDR2 FQDESV (reference sequence). This CDR3 has 15 amino acids. Trimming removed 3 bases at V and 5 bases at J, with 16 bases between. The CDR3 sequence is CASSLESTGSTEAFF. CDR3 in DNA: TGTGCCAGCAGCTTGGAGTCTACGGGGAGTACTGAAGCTTTCTTT. The whole variable domain, remainder taken from reference TRBV11-1 and TRBJ1-1, is EAEVAQSPRYKITEKSQAVAFWCDPISGHATLYWYRQILGQGPELLVQFQDESVVDDSQLPKDRFSAERLKGVDSTLKIQPAELGDSAMYLCASSLESTGSTEAFFGQGTRLTVV.

The chain couples TRBV5-4 to TRBJ1-2; no clear D. Trimming removed 4 bases from V and 5 bases from J, with 12 bases in between. Germline assignment: CDR1 SGHNT and CDR2 YYREEE (reference sequence). The CDR3 covers 13 residues. The CDR3 DNA follows: TGTGCCAGCAGCCCCGGAGAAACTTATGGCTACACCTTC. Protein: CASSPGETYGYTF.

The chain combines TRBV10-3 with TRBJ2-7; a possible D gene is TRBD2 (5 bases). This CDR3 has 12 residues. Trimming cost V 6 bases and J 6 bases, with 12 bases left between them. Germline V gene sequence: CDR1 ENHRY, CDR2 SYGVKD. CDR3 coding DNA: TGTGCCATCAGGGACCGGGATGGCGAGCAGTACTTC. This gives the protein CAIRDRDGEQYF.